This TCR beta chain was documented in a study of cytomegalovirus exposure and HLA in healthy donors. The V gene's germline CDR1 is SGDLS and CDR2 YYNGEE. The CDR3 length is 15 residues. Trimming took off 0 bases at V and 6 bases at J, with 12 bases between the two ends. Regarding the study as a whole: Segments of the TCR beta V type were, in most cases, productive about 87% or about 30% of the time in an earlier analysis.

Regarding this clone: Its antigen is not identified.

PCR was performed using 60 Vbeta and 13 Jbeta primers. Original handling: About 10 million of 80 million to 85 million unique TCR beta chains were shared, per a later count. Measured with immunoSEQ multiplex PCR; TCRdb has only the in-frame clones, and not every one. The D gene and trimming were derived from the DNA, and the V and J assignments and clone size from that table. This table holds more than 65,000 clones, 76% found once. The TCR originated in a man between 40 and 49 years old in good health and CMV-seronegative. The material sequenced was PBMCs. The chain carries TRBV9 and TRBJ2-2; weak D call: TRBD2 (7 bases). The CDR3 here is CASSVGGEGAGELFF. The CDR3 DNA follows: TGTGCCAGCAGCGTAGGAGGGGAGGGGGCCGGGGAGCTGTTTTTT. Based on the CDR3 plus reference TRBV9 and TRBJ2-2, the full variable domain is DSGVTQTPKHLITATGQRVTLRCSPRSGDLSVYWYQQSLDQGLQFLIQYYNGEERAKGNILERFSAQQFPDLHSELNLSSLELGDSALYFCASSVGGEGAGELFFGEGSRLTVL.